A single sample is the source of the 30 T cell receptor beta chains below, sequenced in a study of cytomegalovirus exposure and HLA in healthy donors. TCRdb's table, derived via immunoSEQ multiplex PCR, lists solely in-frame clones and lacks some. The sample lists some 220,000 clones; around 90% were seen once. Material for sequencing was PBMCs. Receptors were obtained from a woman aged 18-35 years in good health and CMV-seronegative.

The chain uses TRBV30 and TRBJ1-2, with D possibly being TRBD1 (6 bases). V lost 7 bases and J lost 2, with 11 bases in between. This CDR3 spans 12 amino acids. The germline CDR1 and CDR2 sequences are GTSNPN and SVGIG (reference sequence). The CDR3 DNA sequence: TGTGCCTCTTCAGGACAGAACTATGGCTACACCTTC. This translates into CASSGQNYGYTF.

As DNA, the CDR3 is TGTGCCAGCAGCTTATTGACCCAGGGTAGGGATGGCTACACCTTC. Residues: CASSLLTQGRDGYTF. The chain couples TRBV7-3 to TRBJ1-2; possibly TRBD1 for D (5 bases). The germline V and J ends were trimmed by 2 bases and 6 bases, with 16 bases remaining between them. Germline CDR1 and CDR2: SGHTA and FQGTGA. This CDR3 spans 15 amino acids. Complete variable domain (other parts from reference TRBV7-3 and TRBJ1-2): GAGVSQTPSNKVTEKGKYVELRCDPISGHTALYWYRQSLGQGPEFLIYFQGTGAADDSGLPNDRFFAVRPEGSVSTLKIQRTERGDSAVYLCASSLLTQGRDGYTFGSGTRLTVV.

The V and J genes are TRBV4-1 and TRBJ1-5, with TRBD1 identical over 8 bases. From germline, CDR1 is MGHRA and CDR2 YSYEKL. V lost 4 bases and J lost 6; bases outside the gene matches: 11. The CDR3 extends over 16 amino acids. The CDR3 spells CASSPRQGTSLQPQHF. DNA of the CDR3: TGCGCCAGCAGCCCCCGACAGGGGACTTCCCTTCAGCCCCAGCATTTT.

The chain uses TRBV5-1 and TRBJ2-2; 9 nucleotides match TRBD2. The CDR3 totals 16 residues. The germline V gene encodes CDR1 SGHRS and CDR2 YFSETQ. V lost 5 bases, J lost 4 bases, and 9 bases stayed unmatched. The CDR3 loop reads CASRGGRLAATGELFF. In nucleotides, the CDR3 is TGCGCCAGCAGAGGGGGGAGACTAGCGGCCACCGGGGAGCTGTTTTTT.

This chain uses TRBV27 with TRBJ2-1, with 13 bases identical to TRBD2. Losses at the gene ends were 5 bases for V and 9 bases for J; bases not matched to a gene: 7. In germline, CDR1 is MNHEY, CDR2 SMNVEV (reference sequence). The CDR3 has 15 residues. Here the CDR3 DNA reads TGTGCCAGCAGTAACGGACTAGCGGGAGTGGGTGAGCAGTTCTTC. Its translation: CASSNGLAGVGEQFF.

This chain links TRBV29-1 with TRBJ1-1, with D possibly being TRBD1 (5 bases). The CDR3 consists of 15 residues. Germline V gene sequence: CDR1 SQVTM, CDR2 ANQGSEA. V was cut by 4 bases and J by 0 bases, with 15 bases left in between. DNA of the CDR3: TGCAGCGTTGTGGGTGCGGGGACCATGAACACTGAAGCTTTCTTT. It yields the protein CSVVGAGTMNTEAFF.

The rearrangement uses TRBV5-1 and TRBJ1-2; TRBD1 might be the D (5 bases). Looked up from germline, CDR1 is SGHRS and CDR2 is YFSETQ. V gave up 3 bases and J gave up 2 bases, with 11 bases separating them. The length of the CDR3 is 14 residues. For the CDR3, the DNA is TGCGCCAGCAGCTGGGAACAGGCCAACTATGGCTACACCTTC. Its translation is CASSWEQANYGYTF.

The V and J genes are TRBV28 and TRBJ1-6, with D uncertain. Germline V lookup: CDR1 MDHEN, CDR2 SYDVKM. The CDR3 totals 16 residues. V was cut by 5 bases and J by 0 bases, with 11 bases left in between. The CDR3 reads CASSPHAASYNSPLHF. Written as DNA, the CDR3 is TGTGCCAGCAGTCCCCACGCGGCCTCCTATAATTCACCCCTCCACTTT. The full variable domain, in which reference TRBV28 and TRBJ1-6 provide the parts outside the CDR3, is DVKVTQSSRYLVKRTGEKVFLECVQDMDHENMFWYRQDPGLGLRLIYFSYDVKMKEKGDIPEGYSVSREKKERFSLILESASTNQTSMYLCASSPHAASYNSPLHFGNGTRLTVT.

This sequence joins TRBV5-8 and TRBJ2-7; 9 nucleotides match TRBD1. CDR3 length: 14 residues. V was pared by 5 bases and J by 2 bases, with 5 bases of the junction left unmatched. Germline-derived CDR1 and CDR2 are SGHTS and YDEGEE. The CDR3 region has the DNA TGTGCCAGCAGACACCGGGACAGGGCCTACGAGCAGTACTTC. Encoded protein: CASRHRDRAYEQYF.

The chain recombines TRBV28 with TRBJ2-7, with 12 bases that match TRBD2. Per germline, CDR1 MDHEN and CDR2 SYDVKM. With 6 bases clipped from V and 4 bases from J, the junction kept 4 bases outside the gene matches. This CDR3 is built from 14 residues. CDR3 bases: TGTGCCAGCAGACCGACTAGCGGGAGTTACGAGCAGTACTTC. It translates to CASRPTSGSYEQYF.

The chain links TRBV11-2 to TRBJ1-1, with TRBD1 matching 12 bases. The CDR3 runs 16 residues. CDR1 is SGHAT and CDR2 is FQNNGV in the germline V gene. Trimming took 4 bases from V and 1 from J; bases not matched to a gene: 4. DNA for the CDR3: TGTGCCAGCAGCTCCGGGACAGGGGGCTGGAACACTGAAGCTTTCTTT. Protein: CASSSGTGGWNTEAFF.

This chain joins TRBV5-6 and TRBJ1-1; possibly TRBD1 for D (6 bases). The CDR3 is 17 amino acids. Trimming stripped 2 bases from V and 4 bases from J, with 21 bases between. From germline, CDR1 is SGHDT and CDR2 YYEEEE. CDR3 in amino acids: CASSFPSGQNKGTEAFF. CDR3 bases: TGTGCCAGCAGCTTCCCAAGCGGACAGAACAAGGGCACTGAAGCTTTCTTT.

CDR3 sequence (DNA): TGTGCCAGCTCACTTCGCGGGACGTCCTACGAGCAGTACTTC. Translation gives CASSLRGTSYEQYF. The rearrangement uses TRBV18 and TRBJ2-7, with D tentatively TRBD2 (6 bases). The length of the CDR3 is 14 residues. Germline-derived CDR1 and CDR2 are KGHSH and LQKENI. V dropped 4 bases and J dropped 1 base, with 11 bases sitting between them. The full variable domain, its missing parts supplied by reference TRBV18 and TRBJ2-7, is NAGVMQNPRHLVRRRGQEARLRCSPMKGHSHVYWYRQLPEEGLKFMVYLQKENIIDESGMPKERFSAEFPKEGPSILRIQQVVRGDSAAYFCASSLRGTSYEQYFGPGTRLTVT.

This chain joins TRBV7-7 and TRBJ2-1, with TRBD2 matching 11 bases. With V trimmed by 2 bases and J by 9 bases, 3 bases remained unmatched. The CDR3 consists of 14 residues. CDR1 and CDR2 (germline): SSHAT, FNYEAQ (reference sequence). The CDR3 loop is CASSLLAGGSEQFF. The CDR3 DNA is TGTGCCAGCAGCTTACTAGCGGGAGGTTCTGAGCAGTTCTTC.

In this sample, this clone turned up a few times. The rearrangement links TRBV13 to TRBJ2-7; no definite D call. From germline, CDR1 is PRHDT and CDR2 FYEKMQ (reference sequence). The V gene lost 4 bases and the J gene lost 3 bases, with 4 bases spanning the gap. The CDR3 has 11 residues. In DNA form, the CDR3 reads TGTGCCAGCAGCTCGCGCTACGAGCAGTACTTC. Translating it yields CASSSRYEQYF.

J is TRBJ1-4 and V is TRBV28; tentative D call: TRBD1 (5 bases). CDR3 length: 15 residues. The germline V gene encodes CDR1 MDHEN and CDR2 SYDVKM. The V end was cut by 6 bases, the J end by 0 bases, with 11 bases between. The CDR3 DNA sequence: TGTGCCAGCAGCTCCCGACAGACAACTAATGAAAAACTGTTTTTT. Amino acids: CASSSRQTTNEKLFF.

CDR3 region: CAWKNRDKGTEAFF. The CDR3, as DNA: TGTGCCTGGAAAAATCGGGACAAGGGCACTGAAGCTTTCTTT. The chain recombines TRBV30 with TRBJ1-1; D is possibly TRBD1 (6 bases). Per the germline V gene, CDR1 is GTSNPN and CDR2 is SVGIG (reference sequence). The V end was cut by 4 bases, the J end by 4 bases, with 16 bases between. The CDR3 is 14 residues long.

This chain joins TRBV19 and TRBJ2-3, with a weak D call TRBD2 (7 bases). V was clipped by 6 bases and J by 2 bases, with 18 bases between them. The V gene's germline CDR1 is LNHDA and CDR2 SQIVND (reference sequence). CDR3 size: 16 residues. This chain's CDR3 is CASRGGLTGVTDTQYF. The CDR3 DNA reads TGTGCCAGTAGAGGGGGACTAACGGGAGTCACAGATACGCAGTATTTT. Full variable domain (missing parts from reference TRBV19 and TRBJ2-3): DGGITQSPKYLFRKEGQNVTLSCEQNLNHDAMYWYRQDPGQGLRLIYYSQIVNDFQKGDIAEGYSVSREKKESFPLTVTSAQKNPTAFYLCASRGGLTGVTDTQYFGPGTRLTVL.

This chain joins TRBV5-6 and TRBJ2-1; the match to TRBD2 covers 8 bases. Per the germline V gene, CDR1 is SGHDT and CDR2 is YYEEEE. The ends lost 1 base at V and 0 bases at J; junction bases unmatched: 3. CDR3 length: 16 amino acids. The CDR3 protein is CASSLRAGGSYNEQFF. The CDR3 DNA sequence: TGTGCCAGCAGCTTGCGGGCGGGAGGCTCCTACAATGAGCAGTTCTTC.

The genes are TRBV5-4 and TRBJ2-5, with 8 positions matching TRBD2. Germline V gives CDR1 SGHNT, CDR2 YYREEE (reference sequence). This CDR3 spans 14 amino acids. The V and J ends lost 4 bases and 4 bases, in that order; junction bases with no gene match: 6. CDR3 bases: TGTGCCAGCAGCCAGAGCGGGGGCAGAGAGACCCAGTACTTC. It codes for CASSQSGGRETQYF. Combining the CDR3 with reference TRBV5-4 and TRBJ2-5 gives the whole variable domain ETGVTQSPTHLIKTRGQQVTLRCSSQSGHNTVSWYQQALGQGPQFIFQYYREEENGRGNFPPRFSGLQFPNYSSELNVNALELDDSALYLCASSQSGGRETQYFGPGTRLLVL.

V is TRBV6-1 and J is TRBJ2-7; D remains unclear. Germline V gives CDR1 MNHNS, CDR2 SASEGT. Trimming took 5 bases from V and 5 from J, leaving 7 bases between them. CDR3 length equals 11 residues. The DNA of the CDR3 is TGTGCCAGCAGTCCCCTTGACGAGCAGTACTTC. Protein product: CASSPLDEQYF.

V gene TRBV28 combines with J gene TRBJ1-2, with 9 bases fitting TRBD1. The CDR3 is 15 amino acids. V dropped 6 bases and J dropped 5; count of bases not matched to a gene: 10. CDR1 is MDHEN and CDR2 is SYDVKM in the germline V gene. Here the CDR3 DNA reads TGTGCCAGCAGCCGACAGGGGGTAAGGGGGTATGGCTACACCTTC. It is translated as CASSRQGVRGYGYTF.

J is TRBJ2-7 and V is TRBV6-6; tentatively, D is TRBD1 (5 bases). This CDR3 is built from 15 residues. V gave up 2 bases and J gave up 4 bases, with 15 bases separating them. The V gene's germline CDR1 is MNHNY and CDR2 SVGAGI (reference sequence). CDR3 amino acids: CASSYRQAGNYEQYF. CDR3 coding DNA: TGTGCCAGCAGTTACCGCCAGGCAGGGAATTACGAGCAGTACTTC.

This chain links TRBV30 with TRBJ2-5, with a tentative D call TRBD1 (6 bases). V was cut by 0 bases and J by 1 base, with 9 bases left in between. The CDR3 has 14 amino acids. Germline V gene lookup returns CDR1 GTSNPN and CDR2 SVGIG (reference sequence). CDR3 loop: CAWSVVTGQETQYF. For the CDR3, the DNA is TGTGCCTGGAGTGTTGTGACAGGCCAAGAGACCCAGTACTTC.

This sequence joins TRBV15 and TRBJ2-7, with 7 nucleotides matching TRBD2. The CDR3 is 15 amino acids. The trim removed 3 bases at V and 0 bases at J, leaving 5 bases unmatched. Germline-derived CDR1 and CDR2 are LNHNV and YYDKDF (reference sequence). The CDR3 coding sequence is TGTGCCACCAGCAGGGCGGGACTAACCTCCTACGAGCAGTACTTC. Amino acids: CATSRAGLTSYEQYF.

The rearrangement links TRBV27 to TRBJ1-1, with D hard to call. V was pared by 7 bases and J by 1 base, with 4 bases between. The CDR3 sequence is 11 residues long. Germline V gene lookup returns CDR1 MNHEY and CDR2 SMNVEV (reference sequence). This CDR3 reads CASISNTEAFF. The CDR3 region has the DNA TGTGCCAGCATATCGAACACTGAAGCTTTCTTT.

V is TRBV7-9 and J is TRBJ1-3, with D possibly matching TRBD1 (5 bases). The CDR3 totals 16 residues. V shed 4 bases and J shed 0 bases, with 13 bases lying between them. Germline V gene sequence: CDR1 SEHNR, CDR2 FQNEAQ (reference sequence). The CDR3: CASSYPQDISGNTIYF. As DNA, the CDR3 is TGTGCCAGCAGCTACCCCCAGGACATCTCTGGAAACACCATATATTTT.

The gene calls are TRBV7-3 and TRBJ2-1; perhaps TRBD2 as D (6 bases). This CDR3 contains 13 residues. Trimming pared 5 bases from V and 9 bases from J, leaving 14 bases between. Germline V gives CDR1 SGHTA, CDR2 FQGTGA. This CDR3 reads CASSRPGGAEQFF. DNA for the CDR3: TGTGCCAGCAGCCGCCCCGGGGGAGCTGAGCAGTTCTTC.

This clone was observed once. V and J are TRBV4-1 and TRBJ2-7, with 14 bases aligning to TRBD2. The CDR3 extends over 15 amino acids. CDR1 and CDR2 (germline): MGHRA, YSYEKL. V lost 4 bases to trimming and J lost 4 bases; unmatched junction nucleotides: 3. The CDR3 bases are TGCGCCAGCAGCCCTAGACTAGCGGGGGGGTACGAGCAGTACTTC. This codes for CASSPRLAGGYEQYF.

The chain joins TRBV12-5 to TRBJ1-5, with a weak D call TRBD1 (5 bases). V lost 6 bases and J 5 bases, leaving 11 bases between the germline ends. The CDR3 is 13 amino acids. Germline V lookup: CDR1 LGHNT, CDR2 FRNRAP. This CDR3 reads CASGDGGHQPQHF. CDR3 nucleotides: TGTGCTAGTGGGGACGGGGGACATCAGCCCCAGCATTTT.